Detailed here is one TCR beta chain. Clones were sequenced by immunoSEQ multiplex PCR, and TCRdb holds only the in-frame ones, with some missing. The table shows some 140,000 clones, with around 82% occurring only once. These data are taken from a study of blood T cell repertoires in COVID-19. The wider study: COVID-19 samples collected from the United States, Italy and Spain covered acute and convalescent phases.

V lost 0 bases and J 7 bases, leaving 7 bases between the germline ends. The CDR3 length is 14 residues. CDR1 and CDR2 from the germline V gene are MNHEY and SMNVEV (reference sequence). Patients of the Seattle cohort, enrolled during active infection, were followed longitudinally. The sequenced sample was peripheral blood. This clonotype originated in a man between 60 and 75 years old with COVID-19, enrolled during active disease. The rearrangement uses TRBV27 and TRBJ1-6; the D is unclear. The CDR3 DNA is TGTGCCAGCAGTTTATCGCGGGGAAATTCACCCCTCCACTTT. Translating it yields CASSLSRGNSPLHF.